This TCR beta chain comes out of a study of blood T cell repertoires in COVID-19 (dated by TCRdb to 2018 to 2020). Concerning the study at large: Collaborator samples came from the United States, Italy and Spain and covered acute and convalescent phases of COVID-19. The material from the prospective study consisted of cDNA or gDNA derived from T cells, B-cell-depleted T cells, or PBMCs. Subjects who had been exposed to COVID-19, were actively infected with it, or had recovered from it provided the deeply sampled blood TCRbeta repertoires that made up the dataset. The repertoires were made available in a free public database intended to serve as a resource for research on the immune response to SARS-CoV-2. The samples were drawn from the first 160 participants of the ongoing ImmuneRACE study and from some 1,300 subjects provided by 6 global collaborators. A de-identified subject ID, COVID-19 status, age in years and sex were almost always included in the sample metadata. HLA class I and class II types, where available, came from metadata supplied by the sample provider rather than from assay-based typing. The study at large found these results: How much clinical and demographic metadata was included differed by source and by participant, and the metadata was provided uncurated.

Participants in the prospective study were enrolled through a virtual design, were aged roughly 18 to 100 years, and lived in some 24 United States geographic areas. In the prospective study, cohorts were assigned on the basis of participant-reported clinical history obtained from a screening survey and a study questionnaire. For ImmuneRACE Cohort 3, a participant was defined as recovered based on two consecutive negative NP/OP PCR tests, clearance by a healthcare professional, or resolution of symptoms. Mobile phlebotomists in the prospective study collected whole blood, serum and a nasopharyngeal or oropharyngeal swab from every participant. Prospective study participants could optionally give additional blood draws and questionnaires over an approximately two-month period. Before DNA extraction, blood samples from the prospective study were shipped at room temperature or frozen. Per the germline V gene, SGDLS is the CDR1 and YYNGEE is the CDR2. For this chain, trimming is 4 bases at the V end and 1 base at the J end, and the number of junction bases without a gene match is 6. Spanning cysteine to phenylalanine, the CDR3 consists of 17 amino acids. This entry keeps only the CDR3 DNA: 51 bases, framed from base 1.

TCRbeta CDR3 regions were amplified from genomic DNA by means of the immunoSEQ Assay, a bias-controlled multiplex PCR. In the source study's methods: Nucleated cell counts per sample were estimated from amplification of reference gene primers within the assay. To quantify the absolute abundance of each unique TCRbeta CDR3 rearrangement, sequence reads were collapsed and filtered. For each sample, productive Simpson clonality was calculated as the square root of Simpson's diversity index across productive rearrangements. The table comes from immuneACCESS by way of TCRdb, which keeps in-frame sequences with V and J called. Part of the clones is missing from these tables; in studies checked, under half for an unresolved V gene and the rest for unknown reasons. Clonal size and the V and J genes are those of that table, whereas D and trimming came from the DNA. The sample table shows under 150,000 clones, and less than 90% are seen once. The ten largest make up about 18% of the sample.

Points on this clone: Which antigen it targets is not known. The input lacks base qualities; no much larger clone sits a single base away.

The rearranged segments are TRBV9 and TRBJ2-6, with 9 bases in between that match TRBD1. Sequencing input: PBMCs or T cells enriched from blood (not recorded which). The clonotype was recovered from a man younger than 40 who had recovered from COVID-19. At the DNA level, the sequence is TGTGCCAGCAGCCTGGACAGGGGAAAGTCTGGGGCCAACGTCCTGACTTTC. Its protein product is CASSLDRGKSGANVLTF. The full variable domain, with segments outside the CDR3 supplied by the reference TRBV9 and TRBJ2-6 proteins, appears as DSGVTQTPKHLITATGQRVTLRCSPRSGDLSVYWYQQSLDQGLQFLIQYYNGEERAKGNILERFSAQQFPDLHSELNLSSLELGDSALYFCASSLDRGKSGANVLTFGAGSRLTVL.